Below, 23 T cell receptor beta chains from the same sample are listed, as sequenced in a study of human T cells and chemical hapten exposure (TCRdb year 2021). Reading the label with the study, this specimen's time point is: pre-sensitization, week 0. Explained via the paper, the treatment or condition label denotes: therapeutic diphenylcyclopropenone sensitization with weekly scalp DPC. The library was produced with RACE. The sequencing machine was a NextSeq 500. The raw public data were reprocessed by TCRdb itself: fastp quality trimming at Q25, MiXCR clonotype calling, in-frame beta chains only. A single entry per CDR3 protein holds the most common genes and DNA from its merged rows. This sample lists about 120,000 distinct CDR3 sequences; 13% were detected once. In total, the top ten clones hold about 3% of the sample. Sequencing was performed on whole blood, taken in connection with sensitization to the hapten diphenylcyclopropenone (DPC). These receptors originate from a woman under 30 with alopecia areata. Some clones in this sample may be carry-over from other donors' samples.

The V call is TRBV27, the J call TRBJ1-6; D may be TRBD1 (5 bases). Trimming cost V 5 bases and J 10 bases, with 15 bases left between them. The CDR3 loop spans 14 amino acids. Germline V CDR1 and CDR2: MNHEY, SMNVEV (reference sequence). In nucleotides, the CDR3 is TGTGCCAGCAGTAAGGGACCCTGGGACTCACCCCTCCACTTT. This codes for CASSKGPWDSPLHF.

The CDR3 DNA reads as TGTGCCAGCAGCTTAGCGTACGGAGGGACACCCTCCTACAATGAGCAGTTCTTC. Protein: CASSLAYGGTPSYNEQFF. The chain links TRBV7-6 to TRBJ2-1; D assignment may be TRBD1 or TRBD2 (6 bases each). V was clipped by 0 bases and J by 0 bases, with 15 bases between them. Germline CDR1 is SGHVS and CDR2 is FNYEAQ. The CDR3 contains 18 residues.

The genes are TRBV4-3 and TRBJ1-1; D call uncertain. Trimming took off 0 bases at V and 3 bases at J, with 5 bases between the two ends. CDR1 is LGHNA and CDR2 is YSLEER in the germline V gene. This CDR3 is built from 13 residues. CDR3 bases: TGCGCCAGCAGCCAAGAGTTTGACACTGAAGCTTTCTTT. This gives the protein CASSQEFDTEAFF.

The table lists this clonotype with a few counts. The rearrangement joins TRBV6-5 to TRBJ1-1; TRBD1 matches at 7 bases. CDR1 is MNHEY and CDR2 is SVGAGI in the germline V gene. The junction had 10 bases not matched to a gene; V was cut back by 5 bases and J by 4 bases. The CDR3 contains 15 residues. In nucleotides, the CDR3 is TGTGCCAGCAGTCAGAGAGGGGGCAGGGGCACTGAAGCTTTCTTT. It codes for CASSQRGGRGTEAFF.

This clonotype appeared many times. The CDR3 DNA sequence: TGTGCCAGCAGCTTACGGGGTTGGCAGATTGAGCAGTTCTTC. It encodes CASSLRGWQIEQFF. The chain links TRBV13 to TRBJ2-1, with D possibly TRBD2 on 5 matching bases. Germline values: CDR1 PRHDT, CDR2 FYEKMQ (reference sequence). The CDR3 spans 14 residues. Trimming shortened V by 2 bases and J by 9 bases, and 14 bases separated the two germline ends. The full variable domain, rest sourced from reference TRBV13 and TRBJ2-1, is AAGVIQSPRHLIKEKRETATLKCYPIPRHDTVYWYQQGPGQDPQFLISFYEKMQSDKGSIPDRFSAQQFSDYHSELNMSSLELGDSALYFCASSLRGWQIEQFFGPGTRLTVL.

The rearrangement joins TRBV18 to TRBJ1-3, with a tentative D call TRBD1 (6 bases). The CDR3 has 15 residues. CDR1 is KGHSH and CDR2 is LQKENI in the germline V gene. The V end lost 3 bases, the J end lost 2 bases, and 11 bases lay between the germline ends. The DNA of the CDR3 is TGTGCCAGCTCACCTTCAACAGGGCCTGGAAACACCATATATTTT. It translates to CASSPSTGPGNTIYF. The full variable domain, in which reference TRBV18 and TRBJ1-3 provide the parts outside the CDR3, is NAGVMQNPRHLVRRRGQEARLRCSPMKGHSHVYWYRQLPEEGLKFMVYLQKENIIDESGMPKERFSAEFPKEGPSILRIQQVVRGDSAAYFCASSPSTGPGNTIYFGEGSWLTVV.

This clonotype was recorded at least ten times. CDR3 sequence (DNA): TGTGCCAGCAGCTTGGGGCCGGGGGACCCCTACGAGCAGTACTTC. Its translation: CASSLGPGDPYEQYF. The V gene is TRBV5-5, the J gene TRBJ2-7; D possibly corresponds to TRBD2 (6 bases). Germline CDR1 is SGHKS and CDR2 is YYEKEE (reference sequence). The ends were cut back, 0 bases at V and 2 bases at J, with 12 bases in the middle. This CDR3 contains 15 residues.

This clonotype was counted many times. The chain employs TRBV7-6 and TRBJ2-1; perhaps TRBD2 as D (6 bases). The CDR3 sequence is 16 residues long. Trimming stripped 1 base from V and 4 bases from J, with 14 bases between. Germline values: CDR1 SGHVS, CDR2 FNYEAQ. The CDR3 sequence: CASSLGVLADYNEQFF. In DNA form, the CDR3 reads TGTGCCAGCAGCTTAGGGGTACTAGCCGATTACAATGAGCAGTTCTTC.

The chain combines TRBV18 with TRBJ2-3; 7 bases agree with TRBD2. The CDR3 is 16 residues long. Trimming removed 7 bases from V and 2 bases from J; junction bases left unmatched: 12. Looked up from germline, CDR1 is KGHSH and CDR2 is LQKENI. The CDR3 protein is CASLLAAGFPTDTQYF. The DNA of the CDR3 is TGTGCCAGCTTACTTGCAGCGGGGTTCCCCACAGATACGCAGTATTTT.

The sample holds a few counts of this clonotype. V is TRBV28 and J is TRBJ2-7; 9 bases are a match to TRBD2. From germline, CDR1 is MDHEN and CDR2 SYDVKM. The CDR3 runs to 15 residues. V lost 6 bases and J lost 2; bases outside the gene matches: 8. As DNA, the CDR3 is TGTGCCAGCAGCCAGCCGGGACTAGCCACCTACGAGCAGTACTTC. Its translation is CASSQPGLATYEQYF.

This clonotype was found a few times. The V gene is TRBV30, the J gene TRBJ1-1; no definite D call. CDR1 and CDR2 from the germline V gene are GTSNPN and SVGIG (reference sequence). Trimming took off 5 bases at V and 4 bases at J, with 17 bases between the two ends. There are 14 residues in the CDR3. The CDR3 DNA reads as TGTGCCTGGGGTCCCGTTCCAGTAGGCACTGAAGCTTTCTTT. It yields the protein CAWGPVPVGTEAFF.

The rearrangement links TRBV7-9 to TRBJ2-2; 7 positions match TRBD2. The CDR3 length is 15 residues. Looked up from germline, CDR1 is SEHNR and CDR2 is FQNEAQ (reference sequence). Trimming at V came to 3 bases and at J to 10 bases, leaving 11 bases not matched to a gene. CDR3 in DNA: TGTGCCAGCAGCTTGCTGCAGCGGGGTAGCGTGGAGCTGTTTTTT. Residues: CASSLLQRGSVELFF.

The chain recombines TRBV27 with TRBJ2-1; D call uncertain. The germline V gene has CDR1 MNHEY and CDR2 SMNVEV (reference sequence). V shed 2 bases and J shed 4 bases, with 3 bases lying between them. This CDR3 is built from 12 residues. For the CDR3, the DNA is TGTGCCAGCAGTTTAAATTACAATGAGCAGTTCTTC. Translation gives CASSLNYNEQFF.

The CDR3 spells CATSSLGVAGPREQYF. CDR3 bases: TGTGCCACCAGCAGCTTGGGGGTAGCGGGCCCTCGGGAGCAGTACTTC. The chain links TRBV15 to TRBJ2-7, with 7 nucleotides matching TRBD2. The CDR3 spans 16 residues. V was clipped by 3 bases and J by 7 bases; unmatched bases: 15. Germline V gene sequence: CDR1 LNHNV, CDR2 YYDKDF (reference sequence).

The chain has TRBV13 and TRBJ2-4; 11 bases are shared with TRBD1. Losses at the gene ends were 4 bases for V and 9 bases for J; bases not matched to a gene: 5. This CDR3 has 14 residues. Looked up from germline, CDR1 is PRHDT and CDR2 is FYEKMQ (reference sequence). The CDR3 is CASSSGQGASIQYF. The CDR3 coding sequence is TGTGCCAGCAGCTCCGGACAGGGGGCGTCCATTCAGTACTTC.

V gene TRBV11-2 combines with J gene TRBJ2-2; possibly TRBD2 for D (6 bases). Germline lookup yields CDR1 SGHAT and CDR2 FQNNGV. CDR3 size: 15 residues. Trimming pared 2 bases from V and 7 bases from J, leaving 14 bases between. The CDR3 DNA reads as TGTGCCAGCAGCTTATTGCGGGGACGGAACGGGGAGCTGTTTTTT. This encodes CASSLLRGRNGELFF.

This clonotype turned up a few times. The chain joins TRBV7-2 to TRBJ2-7; D unclear. Germline CDR1 SGHTA, CDR2 FQGNSA. CDR3 length: 14 amino acids. Trimming left V 0 bases short and J 0 bases short, with 6 bases between. CDR3 loop: CASSLAGSSYEQYF. The DNA of the CDR3 is TGTGCCAGCAGCTTAGCAGGGTCCTCCTACGAGCAGTACTTC.

This clonotype was detected only a few times. The gene calls are TRBV4-3 and TRBJ2-7; 9 nucleotides align to TRBD2. Germline assignment: CDR1 LGHNA and CDR2 YSLEER. The CDR3 loop spans 15 amino acids. Trimming removed 0 bases from V and 6 bases from J; junction bases left unmatched: 6. The CDR3 spells CASSQEGLAGSEQYF. In nucleotides, the CDR3 is TGCGCCAGCAGCCAAGAGGGACTAGCAGGGTCCGAGCAGTACTTC.

This clonotype was detected only a few times. The J gene is TRBJ2-1, the V gene TRBV7-6; TRBD2 is a possible D gene (5 bases). The V gene's germline CDR1 is SGHVS and CDR2 FNYEAQ. V was trimmed by 7 bases and J by 6 bases, leaving 16 bases between them. This CDR3 is 14 amino acids long. The CDR3 bases are TGTGCCAGCACCCCAACCGGGGAAGGCAATGAGCAGTTCTTC. It specifies CASTPTGEGNEQFF.

This clonotype was observed at least ten times. The chain recombines TRBV18 with TRBJ1-4; 9 bases fit TRBD1. The CDR3 contains 14 residues. The V gene end was trimmed by 3 bases and the J gene end by 8 bases; junction bases not matched to a gene: 4. The germline gives CDR1 KGHSH, CDR2 LQKENI. The CDR3 nucleotides are TGTGCCAGCTCACCGGGACAGGGTGGAGAAAAACTGTTTTTT. This codes for CASSPGQGGEKLFF.

This CDR3 reads CASSQIGEQYF. CDR3 nucleotide sequence: TGTGCCAGCAGCCAAATAGGCGAGCAGTACTTC. The chain links TRBV3-1 to TRBJ2-7; no reliable D call. Germline V CDR1 and CDR2: LGHDT, YNNKEL (reference sequence). This CDR3 is built from 11 residues. V was cut by 2 bases and J by 6 bases, with 5 bases left in between.

This clonotype was recorded at least ten times. The J gene is TRBJ1-4, the V gene TRBV28; no firm D call. Trimming took 2 bases from V and 5 from J, leaving 6 bases between them. CDR3 length equals 13 residues. Germline CDR1 and CDR2: MDHEN and SYDVKM. This CDR3 reads CASSLHHNEKLFF. The CDR3 bases are TGTGCCAGCAGTTTACACCACAATGAAAAACTGTTTTTT.

The V call is TRBV4-3, the J call TRBJ2-4; tentatively, D is TRBD1 (6 bases). Germline values: CDR1 LGHNA, CDR2 YSLEER. With 3 bases removed from V and 2 bases from J, the gap between germline ends came to 11 bases. CDR3 size: 15 residues. CDR3 loop: CASSQGAGSKNIQYF. The CDR3, as DNA: TGCGCCAGCAGCCAGGGGGCTGGGTCCAAAAACATTCAGTACTTC.